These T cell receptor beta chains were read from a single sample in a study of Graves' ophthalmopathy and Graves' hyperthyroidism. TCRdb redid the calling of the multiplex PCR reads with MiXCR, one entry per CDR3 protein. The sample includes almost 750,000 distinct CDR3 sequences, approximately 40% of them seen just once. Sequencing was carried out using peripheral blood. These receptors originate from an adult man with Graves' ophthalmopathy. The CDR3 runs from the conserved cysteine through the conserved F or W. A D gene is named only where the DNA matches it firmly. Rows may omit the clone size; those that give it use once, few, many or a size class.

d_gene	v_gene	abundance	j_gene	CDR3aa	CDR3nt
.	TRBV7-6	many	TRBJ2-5	CASTRRNQGETQYF	TGTGCCAGCACGAGACGGAACCAAGGGGAGACCCAGTACTTC
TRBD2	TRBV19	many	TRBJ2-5	CASRKGLAETQYF	TGTGCCAGTAGAAAGGGACTAGCGGAGACCCAGTACTTC
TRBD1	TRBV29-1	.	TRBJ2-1	CSVRTGGSYNEQFF	TGCAGCGTTAGGACAGGGGGCTCCTACAATGAGCAGTTCTTC
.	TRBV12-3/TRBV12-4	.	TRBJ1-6	CASSLTRVGFPLHF	TGTGCCAGCAGTTTAACCAGGGTCGGGTTCCCCCTCCACTTT
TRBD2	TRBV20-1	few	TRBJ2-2	CSARRLSGRVANTGELFF	TGCAGTGCTAGGAGGTTGAGCGGGAGGGTAGCGAACACCGGGGAGCTGTTTTTT
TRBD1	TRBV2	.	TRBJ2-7	CASSYGTGDRRQYF	TGTGCCAGCAGTTACGGGACAGGGGATAGGAGGCAGTACTTC
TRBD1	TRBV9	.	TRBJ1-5	CASRTTGGASQPQHF	TGTGCCAGCAGAACAACAGGGGGCGCTTCTCAGCCCCAGCATTTT
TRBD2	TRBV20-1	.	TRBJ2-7	CSADLRGGSEQYF	TGCAGTGCCGATCTACGGGGGGGGAGCGAGCAGTACTTC
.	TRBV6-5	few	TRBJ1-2	CAGRPGPAYGYTF	TGTGCCGGTAGACCGGGACCAGCCTATGGCTACACCTTC
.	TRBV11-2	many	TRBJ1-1	CASSPEGMTEAFF	TGTGCCAGCAGCCCCGAGGGGATGACTGAAGCTTTCTTT
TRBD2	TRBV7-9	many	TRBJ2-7	CASSSRTSGRSYEQYF	TGTGCCAGCAGCTCCCGGACTAGCGGGAGGTCCTACGAGCAGTACTTC
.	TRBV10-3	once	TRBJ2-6	CAISESKAGANVLTF	TGTGCCATCAGTGAGTCTAAGGCCGGGGCCAACGTCCTGACTTTC
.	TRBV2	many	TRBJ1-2	CASSEAERDHTF	TGTGCCAGCAGTGAAGCGGAAAGGGACCACACCTTC
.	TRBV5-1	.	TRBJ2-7	CASSWGLQTYEQYF	TGCGCCAGCAGCTGGGGACTGCAGACCTACGAGCAGTACTTC
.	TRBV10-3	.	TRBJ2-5	CAITGTGEETQYF	TGTGCCATCACAGGGACGGGTGAGGAGACCCAGTACTTC
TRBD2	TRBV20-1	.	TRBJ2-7	CSARETSLREQYF	TGCAGTGCTAGAGAGACTAGCTTGCGTGAGCAGTACTTC
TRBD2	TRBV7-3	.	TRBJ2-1	CASSLTSGGAYNEQFF	TGTGCCAGCAGCTTAACTAGCGGGGGGGCCTACAATGAGCAGTTCTTC
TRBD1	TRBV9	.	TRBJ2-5	CASSPILQGATETQYF	TGTGCCAGCAGTCCTATTCTGCAGGGGGCTACGGAGACCCAGTACTTC
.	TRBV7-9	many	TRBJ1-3	CASSPTDSFSGNTIYF	TGTGCCAGCAGCCCGACGGACAGCTTCTCTGGAAACACCATATATTTT
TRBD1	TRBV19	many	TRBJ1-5	CATKVGTGSQPQHF	TGTGCCACTAAAGTTGGGACAGGGAGTCAGCCCCAGCATTTT
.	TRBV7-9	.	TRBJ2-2	CATTLRPSNTGELFF	TGTGCCACCACGCTTCGGCCGTCGAACACCGGGGAGCTGTTTTTT
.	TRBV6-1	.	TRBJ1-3	CASGGFTSGNTIYF	TGTGCCAGCGGAGGTTTTACCTCTGGAAACACCATATATTTT
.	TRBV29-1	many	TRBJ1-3	CSVDSAGNTIYF	TGCAGCGTTGATAGTGCTGGAAACACCATATATTTT
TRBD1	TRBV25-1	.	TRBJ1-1	CASTFGQVNTEAFF	TGTGCCAGCACTTTCGGACAGGTTAACACTGAAGCTTTCTTT
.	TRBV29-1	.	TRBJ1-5	CSVEEPTRRAGELNQPQHF	TGCAGCGTTGAAGAACCGACACGACGGGCCGGGGAGCTGAATCAGCCCCAGCATTTT
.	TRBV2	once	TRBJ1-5	CASSRKTQHF	TGTGCCAGCAGTAGGAAGACCCAGCATTTT
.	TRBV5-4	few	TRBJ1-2	CATSPDGYGYTF	TGTGCCACCTCCCCCGACGGATATGGCTACACCTTC
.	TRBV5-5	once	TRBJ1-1	CASSQAGDEAFF	TGTGCCAGCAGCCAGGCAGGGGATGAAGCTTTCTTT
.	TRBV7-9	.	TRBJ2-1	CASSQEPGAYNEQFF	TGCGCCAGCAGCCAAGAACCGGGGGCCTACAATGAGCAGTTCTTC
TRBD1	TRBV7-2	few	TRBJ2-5	CASSLGPGQQETQYF	TGTGCCAGCAGCTTGGGACCGGGACAGCAAGAGACCCAGTACTTC
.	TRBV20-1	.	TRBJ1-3	CSARDWRANSGNTIYF	TGCAGTGCTAGAGATTGGAGGGCGAACTCTGGAAACACCATATATTTT
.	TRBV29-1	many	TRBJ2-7	CSVGKRAGEQYF	TGCAGCGTTGGTAAGCGAGCTGGGGAGCAGTACTTC
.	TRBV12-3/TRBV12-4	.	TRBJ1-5	CASSSLTENNQPQHF	TGTGCCAGCAGTTCCCTAACAGAAAACAATCAGCCCCAGCATTTT
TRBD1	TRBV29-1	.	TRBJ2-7	CSVEDWDRGNHEQYF	TGCAGCGTTGAAGATTGGGACAGGGGTAACCACGAGCAGTACTTC
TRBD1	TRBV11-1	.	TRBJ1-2	CASSLVRGPDYGYTF	TGTGCCAGCAGCTTAGTAAGGGGGCCGGACTATGGCTACACCTTC
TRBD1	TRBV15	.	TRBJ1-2	CATSRGQGDYGYTF	TGTGCCACCAGCAGGGGACAGGGGGACTATGGCTACACCTTC
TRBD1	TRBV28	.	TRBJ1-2	CASSSQGGDQNGYTF	TGTGCCAGCAGTTCGCAGGGGGGCGACCAAAATGGCTACACCTTC
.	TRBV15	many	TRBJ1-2	CATRNRSLNYGYTF	TGTGCCACCAGAAACCGTTCCCTTAACTATGGCTACACCTTC
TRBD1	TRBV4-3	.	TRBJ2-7	CASSPLMGQPEQYF	TGCGCCAGCAGCCCGTTGATGGGACAGCCAGAGCAGTACTTC
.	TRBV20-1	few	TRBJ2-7	CSARDIITGTHQNSQYF	TGCAGTGCTAGAGATATAATCACCGGGACCCATCAAAATTCGCAGTACTTC
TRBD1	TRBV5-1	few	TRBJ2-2	CASTGQGSNTGELFF	TGCGCCAGCACCGGACAGGGGTCGAACACCGGGGAGCTGTTTTTT
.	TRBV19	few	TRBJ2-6	CASIVGGAGANVLTF	TGTGCCAGTATTGTAGGGGGAGCTGGGGCCAACGTCCTGACTTTC